The text below deals with one T cell receptor beta chain. The antigen it binds to is not known. It has no much larger one-base neighbor in the sample; base qualities were not kept. For this chain, trimming is 2 bases at the V end and 0 bases at the J end, and the number of junction bases without a gene match is 10. Including the terminal cysteine and phenylalanine, the CDR3 comprises 18 residues. Kept here is only the CDR3 DNA, which spans 54 bases and is read in frame from base 1. The germline V gene (reference sequence) provides CDR1 SGHNT and CDR2 YYREEE. Library method: the immunoSEQ multiplex PCR assay. Here the immuneACCESS table is served through TCRdb, limited to in-frame sequences with V and J called. Missing clones are a known gap in these copies; in checked studies unresolved V genes cover under half, and the rest lacks a known reason. This sample holds around 45,000 clones; 73% were observed only once. The ten largest make up 3.5% to 4% of the sample.

The study tested focal radiation therapy combined with CTLA-4 blockade (ipilimumab) in patients with chemo-refractory metastatic non-small-cell lung cancer. The record originates from a study of radiotherapy plus CTLA-4 blockade in lung cancer (dated by TCRdb to between 2018 and 2020). About the full investigation: Among enrolled patients, around 18% had an objective response and roughly 30% reached disease control.

What the work shows at the level of the full study, not this receptor alone: After treatment with radiotherapy and ipilimumab, TCR clones that came from tumors expanded in the peripheral blood. The strongest predictors of response were reported to be early dynamic shifts in blood T cell clones along with a rise in serum interferon-beta following radiation.

This sequence was found in a human donor with non-small cell lung cancer who had a complete response to radiotherapy plus ipilimumab. This sample comprised peripheral blood, obtained from a patient treated with radiotherapy plus ipilimumab. This sequence uses TRBV5-4 and TRBJ2-7; TRBD2 fits 11 bases in the junction. CDR3 loop: CASSFGLAGRKSSYEQYF. The nucleotide sequence reads as follows: TGTGCCAGCAGCTTCGGACTAGCGGGTAGGAAAAGCTCCTACGAGCAGTACTTC.